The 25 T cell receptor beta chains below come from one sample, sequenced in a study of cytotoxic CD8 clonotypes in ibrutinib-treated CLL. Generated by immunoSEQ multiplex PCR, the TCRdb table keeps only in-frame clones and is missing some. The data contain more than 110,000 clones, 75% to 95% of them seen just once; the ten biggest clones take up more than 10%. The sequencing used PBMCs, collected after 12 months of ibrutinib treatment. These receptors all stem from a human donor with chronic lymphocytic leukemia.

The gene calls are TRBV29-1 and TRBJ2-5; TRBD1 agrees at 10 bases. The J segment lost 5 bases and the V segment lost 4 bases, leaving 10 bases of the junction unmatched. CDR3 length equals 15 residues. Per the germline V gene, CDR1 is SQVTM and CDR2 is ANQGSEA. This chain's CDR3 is CSVVSRDRGRETQYF. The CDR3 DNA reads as TGCAGCGTTGTGAGCCGGGACAGGGGAAGGGAGACCCAGTACTTC.

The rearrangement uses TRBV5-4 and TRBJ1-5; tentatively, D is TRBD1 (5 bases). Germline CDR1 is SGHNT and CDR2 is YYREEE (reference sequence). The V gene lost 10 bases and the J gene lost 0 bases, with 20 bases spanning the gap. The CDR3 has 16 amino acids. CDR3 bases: TGTGCCCCGACAGCCGGATGGGAATATAGCAATCAGCCCCAGCATTTT. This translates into CAPTAGWEYSNQPQHF.

The CDR3 spells CASSLSGGPPLGEQFF. The CDR3 DNA sequence: TGTGCCAGCAGTTTATCTGGAGGGCCCCCCCTAGGTGAGCAGTTCTTC. The chain carries TRBV27 and TRBJ2-1; TRBD2 is a possible D gene (6 bases). Trimming took 0 bases from V and 9 from J, leaving 18 bases between them. CDR1 MNHEY and CDR2 SMNVEV come from the germline V gene (reference sequence). The CDR3 is 16 amino acids.

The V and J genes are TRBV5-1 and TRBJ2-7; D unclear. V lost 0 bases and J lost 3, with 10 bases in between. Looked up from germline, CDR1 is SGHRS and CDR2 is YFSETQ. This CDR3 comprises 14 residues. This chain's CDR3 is CASSLGADGYEQYF. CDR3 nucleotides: TGCGCCAGCAGCTTGGGTGCAGATGGCTACGAGCAGTACTTC.

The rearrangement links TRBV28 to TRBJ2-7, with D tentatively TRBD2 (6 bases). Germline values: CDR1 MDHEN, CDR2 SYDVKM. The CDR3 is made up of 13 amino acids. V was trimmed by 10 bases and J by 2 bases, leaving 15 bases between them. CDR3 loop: CATRGTSTYEQYF. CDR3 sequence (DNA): TGTGCCACTCGGGGGACCTCCACCTACGAGCAGTACTTC.

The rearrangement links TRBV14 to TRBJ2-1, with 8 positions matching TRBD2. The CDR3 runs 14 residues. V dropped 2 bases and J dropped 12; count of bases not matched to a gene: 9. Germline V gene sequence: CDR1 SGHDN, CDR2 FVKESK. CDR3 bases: TGTGCCAGCAGCCAAATCCGAAGCGGGAGCCGGCAGTTCTTC. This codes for CASSQIRSGSRQFF.

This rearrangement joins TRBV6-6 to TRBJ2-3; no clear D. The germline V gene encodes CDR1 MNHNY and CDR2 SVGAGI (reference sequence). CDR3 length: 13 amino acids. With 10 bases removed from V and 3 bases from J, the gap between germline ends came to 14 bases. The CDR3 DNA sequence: TGTGCCATCACCAAGAGATTGACAGATACGCAGTATTTT. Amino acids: CAITKRLTDTQYF.

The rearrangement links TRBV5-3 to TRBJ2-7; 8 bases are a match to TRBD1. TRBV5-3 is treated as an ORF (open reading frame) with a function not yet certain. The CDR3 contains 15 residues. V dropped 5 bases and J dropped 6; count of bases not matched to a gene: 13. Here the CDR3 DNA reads TGTGCCAGAAGGCGACCCATGACAGGGGAGGTCGAGCAGTACTTC. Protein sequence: CARRRPMTGEVEQYF.

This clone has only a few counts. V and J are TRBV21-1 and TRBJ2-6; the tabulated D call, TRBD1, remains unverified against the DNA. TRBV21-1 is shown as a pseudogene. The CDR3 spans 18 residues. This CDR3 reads CASSSPRGPDTGANVLTF. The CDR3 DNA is TGTGCCAGCAGCTCCCCCAGGGGCCCCGATACTGGGGCCAACGTCCTGACTTTC.

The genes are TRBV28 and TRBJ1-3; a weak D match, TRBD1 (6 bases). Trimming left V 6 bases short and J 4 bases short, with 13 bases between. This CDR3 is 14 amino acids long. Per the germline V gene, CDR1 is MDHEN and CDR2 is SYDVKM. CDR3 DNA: TGTGCCAGCAGACCACAGGGATCCGGAAACACCATATATTTT. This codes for CASRPQGSGNTIYF. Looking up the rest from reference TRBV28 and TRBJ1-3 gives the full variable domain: DVKVTQSSRYLVKRTGEKVFLECVQDMDHENMFWYRQDPGLGLRLIYFSYDVKMKEKGDIPEGYSVSREKKERFSLILESASTNQTSMYLCASRPQGSGNTIYFGEGSWLTVV.

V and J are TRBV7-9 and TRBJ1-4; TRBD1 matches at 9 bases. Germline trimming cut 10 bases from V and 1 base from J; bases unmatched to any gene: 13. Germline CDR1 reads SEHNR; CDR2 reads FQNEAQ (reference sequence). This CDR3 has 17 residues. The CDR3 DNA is TGTGCCACCCCGATGGGGACAGGGTTTGGAACTAATGAAAAACTGTTTTTT. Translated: CATPMGTGFGTNEKLFF.

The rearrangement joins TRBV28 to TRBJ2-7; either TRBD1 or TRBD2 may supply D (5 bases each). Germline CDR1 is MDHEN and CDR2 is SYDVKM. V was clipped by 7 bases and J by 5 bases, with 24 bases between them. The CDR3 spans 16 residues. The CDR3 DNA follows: TGTGCCAGCATCCCGACCGACCGGGACCTTCCTGACGAGCAGTACTTC. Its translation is CASIPTDRDLPDEQYF.

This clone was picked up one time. CDR3 amino acids: CASSLTSGNEQFF. The CDR3 DNA reads as TGTGCCAGCAGCCTCACTAGCGGGAATGAGCAGTTCTTC. The rearrangement links TRBV13 to TRBJ2-1, with 9 nucleotides matching TRBD2. Germline loops: CDR1 PRHDT, CDR2 FYEKMQ (reference sequence). The CDR3 is 13 residues long. J lost 7 bases, V lost 5 bases, and 3 bases had no gene match.

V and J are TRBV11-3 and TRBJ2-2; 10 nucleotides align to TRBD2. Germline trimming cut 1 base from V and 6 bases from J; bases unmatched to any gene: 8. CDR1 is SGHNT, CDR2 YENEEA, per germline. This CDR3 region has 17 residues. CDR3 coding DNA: TGTGCCAGCAGCTTAGGTCCTAGCGGGAGCTCCGCCGGGGAGCTGTTTTTT. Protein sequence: CASSLGPSGSSAGELFF.

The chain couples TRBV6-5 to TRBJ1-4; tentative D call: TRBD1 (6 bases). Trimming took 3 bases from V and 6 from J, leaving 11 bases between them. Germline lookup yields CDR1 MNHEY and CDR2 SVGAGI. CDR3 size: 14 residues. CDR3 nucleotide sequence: TGTGCCAGCAGTTATGTGAGGACAGATGAAAAACTGTTTTTT. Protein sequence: CASSYVRTDEKLFF.

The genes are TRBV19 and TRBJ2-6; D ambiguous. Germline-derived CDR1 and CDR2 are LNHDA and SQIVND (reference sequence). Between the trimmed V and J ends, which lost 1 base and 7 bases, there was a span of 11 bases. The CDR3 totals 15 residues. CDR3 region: CASSIVPAVANVLTF. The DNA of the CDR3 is TGTGCCAGTAGTATAGTCCCTGCTGTAGCCAACGTCCTGACTTTC.

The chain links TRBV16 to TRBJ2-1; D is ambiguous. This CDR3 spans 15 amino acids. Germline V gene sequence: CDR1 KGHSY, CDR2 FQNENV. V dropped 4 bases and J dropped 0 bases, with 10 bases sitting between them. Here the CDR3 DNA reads TGTGCCAGCAGCCTTGGCGAGAGCTCCTACAATGAGCAGTTCTTC. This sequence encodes CASSLGESSYNEQFF.

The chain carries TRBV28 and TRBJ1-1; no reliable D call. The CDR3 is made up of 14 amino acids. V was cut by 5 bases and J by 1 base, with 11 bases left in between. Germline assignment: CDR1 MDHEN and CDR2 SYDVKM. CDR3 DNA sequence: TGTGCCAGCAGTCCACAGAAGACGAACACTGAAGCTTTCTTT. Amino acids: CASSPQKTNTEAFF.

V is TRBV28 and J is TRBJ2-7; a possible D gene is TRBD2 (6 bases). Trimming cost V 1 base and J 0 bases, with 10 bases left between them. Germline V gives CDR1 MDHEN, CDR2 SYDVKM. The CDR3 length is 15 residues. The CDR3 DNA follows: TGTGCCAGCAGTTTATACGGACTAAACTCCTACGAGCAGTACTTC. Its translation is CASSLYGLNSYEQYF.

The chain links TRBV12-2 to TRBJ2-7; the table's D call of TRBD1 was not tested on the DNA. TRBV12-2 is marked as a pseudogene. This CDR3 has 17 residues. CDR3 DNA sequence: TGTGCAAGTCGCTTATCCATCATGGGGGCCCGTGACTACGAGCAGTACTTC. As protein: CASRLSIMGARDYEQYF.

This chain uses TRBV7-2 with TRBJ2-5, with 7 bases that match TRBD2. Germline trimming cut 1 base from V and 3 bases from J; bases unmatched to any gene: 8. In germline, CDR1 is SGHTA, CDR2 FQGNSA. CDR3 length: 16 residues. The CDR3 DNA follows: TGTGCCAGCAGCTTAGGGTATTTGCTAGCGGAAGAGACCCAGTACTTC. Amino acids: CASSLGYLLAEETQYF.

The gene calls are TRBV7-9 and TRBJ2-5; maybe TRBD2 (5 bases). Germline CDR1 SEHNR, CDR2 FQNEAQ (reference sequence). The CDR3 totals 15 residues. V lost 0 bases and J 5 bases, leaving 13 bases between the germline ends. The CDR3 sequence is CASSLAQTGGETQYF. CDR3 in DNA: TGTGCCAGCAGCTTAGCGCAAACTGGCGGGGAGACCCAGTACTTC.

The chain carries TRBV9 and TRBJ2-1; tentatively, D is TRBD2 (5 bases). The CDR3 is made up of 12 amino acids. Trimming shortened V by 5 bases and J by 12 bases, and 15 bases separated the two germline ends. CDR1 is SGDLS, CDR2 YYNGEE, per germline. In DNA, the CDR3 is TGTGCCAGCAGGGGAGAAGCAGGAGGGCAGTTCTTC. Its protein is CASRGEAGGQFF.

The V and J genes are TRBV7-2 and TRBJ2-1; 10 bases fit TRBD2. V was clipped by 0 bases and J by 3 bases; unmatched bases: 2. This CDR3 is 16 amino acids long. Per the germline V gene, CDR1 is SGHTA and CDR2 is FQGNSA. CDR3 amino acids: CASSLAGLAVYNEQFF. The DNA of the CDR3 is TGTGCCAGCAGCTTAGCCGGACTAGCGGTCTACAATGAGCAGTTCTTC.

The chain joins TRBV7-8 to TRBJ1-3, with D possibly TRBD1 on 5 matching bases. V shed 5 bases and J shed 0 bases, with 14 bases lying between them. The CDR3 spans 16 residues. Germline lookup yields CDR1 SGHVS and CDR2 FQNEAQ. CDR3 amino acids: CASSPPGRSSGNTIYF. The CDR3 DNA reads TGTGCCAGCAGCCCCCCGGGACGGAGCTCTGGAAACACCATATATTTT. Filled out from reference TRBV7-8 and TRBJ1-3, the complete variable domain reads GAGVSQSPRYKVAKRGQDVALRCDPISGHVSLFWYQQALGQGPEFLTYFQNEAQLDKSGLPSDRFFAERPEGSVSTLKIQRTQQEDSAVYLCASSPPGRSSGNTIYFGEGSWLTVV.